The 14 T cell receptor beta chains presented below share a single source sample, sequenced in a study of cytomegalovirus exposure and HLA in healthy donors. The PCR ran on 60 Vbeta and 13 Jbeta primers. Repertoires were generated with immunoSEQ multiplex PCR, while TCRdb's copy carries only in-frame clones and drops some. Of about 130,000 clones listed, roughly 84% are singletons. Material for sequencing was PBMCs. The receptors derive from a man between 45 and 60 years old in good health and CMV-seronegative.

The gene calls are TRBV5-6 and TRBJ1-4; D is unclear. This CDR3 region has 15 residues. Between the trimmed V and J ends, which lost 3 bases and 4 bases, there was a span of 13 bases. Germline assignment: CDR1 SGHDT and CDR2 YYEEEE. For the CDR3, the DNA is TGTGCCAGCAGCTCCCCCCGGGCGGGTAATGAAAAACTGTTTTTT. Translating it yields CASSSPRAGNEKLFF.

The rearrangement joins TRBV6-1 to TRBJ1-6, with D perhaps matching TRBD1 (5 bases). Trimming pared 3 bases from V and 7 bases from J, leaving 13 bases between. This CDR3 region has 15 residues. The germline V gene has CDR1 MNHNS and CDR2 SASEGT. The DNA of the CDR3 is TGTGCCAGCAGTGACATGGACGGGGGGAATTCACCCCTCCACTTT. Its protein is CASSDMDGGNSPLHF.

The rearrangement links TRBV5-1 to TRBJ2-3; 10 bases match TRBD2. Germline V gives CDR1 SGHRS, CDR2 YFSETQ. V lost 4 bases and J lost 0; bases outside the gene matches: 5. The CDR3 is made up of 16 amino acids. CDR3 in amino acids: CASSLISGGSTDTQYF. Written as DNA, the CDR3 is TGCGCCAGCAGCCTTATTAGCGGGGGGAGCACAGATACGCAGTATTTT.

This chain joins TRBV27 and TRBJ2-7, with TRBD2 matching over 8 bases. The CDR3 runs 15 residues. V lost 8 bases, J lost 3 bases, and 12 bases stayed unmatched. Germline V lookup: CDR1 MNHEY, CDR2 SMNVEV (reference sequence). CDR3 sequence (DNA): TGTGCCAGCTGCCCTAGGAGCGGGGGAGACTACGAGCAGTACTTC. Translating gives CASCPRSGGDYEQYF.

The rearrangement uses TRBV29-1 and TRBJ2-1, with 7 bases fitting TRBD1. This CDR3 is built from 15 residues. In germline, CDR1 is SQVTM, CDR2 ANQGSEA. V was pared by 6 bases and J by 0 bases, with 8 bases of the junction left unmatched. The CDR3 spells CSVPDRATSYNEQFF. CDR3 coding DNA: TGCAGCGTGCCCGACAGGGCCACCTCCTACAATGAGCAGTTCTTC.

The CDR3 DNA sequence: TGTGCCAGTAGTTCGCAAGGACAGGGTGGGAACACTGAAGCTTTCTTT. This sequence encodes CASSSQGQGGNTEAFF. The rearrangement joins TRBV19 to TRBJ1-1; 8 bases map to TRBD1. The V gene end was trimmed by 5 bases and the J gene end by 1 base; junction bases not matched to a gene: 9. Germline-derived CDR1 and CDR2 are LNHDA and SQIVND (reference sequence). The CDR3 has 16 amino acids.

This clone has just a few counts. This rearrangement joins TRBV6-6 to TRBJ1-6; D not resolved. Germline V gene lookup returns CDR1 MNHNY and CDR2 SVGAGI (reference sequence). V was trimmed by 0 bases and J by 7 bases, leaving 10 bases between them. CDR3 length: 15 amino acids. Written as DNA, the CDR3 is TGTGCCAGCAGTTACTCTCGTCCCGAGAATTCACCCCTCCACTTT. Translation: CASSYSRPENSPLHF.

The V call is TRBV7-3, the J call TRBJ2-1, with D perhaps TRBD2 (5 bases). The CDR3 length is 14 residues. The ends were cut back, 5 bases at V and 4 bases at J, with 12 bases in the middle. The germline gives CDR1 SGHTA, CDR2 FQGTGA. The CDR3 coding sequence is TGTGCCAGCAGCCACGGGCCGGGGTACAATGAGCAGTTCTTC. Protein: CASSHGPGYNEQFF.

The chain combines TRBV19 with TRBJ2-2, with D perhaps TRBD1 (6 bases). Germline CDR1 and CDR2: LNHDA and SQIVND (reference sequence). The CDR3 sequence is 15 residues long. V lost 10 bases to trimming and J lost 0 bases, with 15 bases between them. As DNA, the CDR3 is TGTGCCACCTCACCGGGGACAACGAACACCGGGGAGCTGTTTTTT. Residues: CATSPGTTNTGELFF.

This sequence joins TRBV5-1 and TRBJ2-5; D is possibly TRBD1 (6 bases). The CDR3 has 14 residues. Germline V gene data show CDR1 as SGHRS and CDR2 as YFSETQ. Trimming removed 0 bases from V and 0 bases from J, with 6 bases in between. CDR3 residues: CASSLGDNQETQYF. The CDR3 nucleotides read TGCGCCAGCAGCTTGGGGGACAACCAAGAGACCCAGTACTTC.

This clone was detected only a few times. The chain recombines TRBV11-2 with TRBJ2-6; D is ambiguous. Germline lookup yields CDR1 SGHAT and CDR2 FQNNGV. This CDR3 is 14 amino acids long. The V gene lost 10 bases and the J gene lost 0 bases, with 10 bases spanning the gap. DNA for the CDR3: TGTGCCATACAACACCTCTCTGGGGCCAACGTCCTGACTTTC. This translates into CAIQHLSGANVLTF. The full variable domain, with the rest looked up from reference TRBV11-2 and TRBJ2-6, is EAGVAQSPRYKIIEKRQSVAFWCNPISGHATLYWYQQILGQGPKLLIQFQNNGVVDDSQLPKDRFSAERLKGVDSTLKIQPAKLEDSAVYLCAIQHLSGANVLTFGAGSRLTVL.

This clone was observed a single time. The V call is TRBV29-1, the J call TRBJ1-2; TRBD1 aligns across 12 bases. The CDR3 has 20 residues. Germline loops: CDR1 SQVTM, CDR2 ANQGSEA. V shed 4 bases and J 5 bases; nucleotides not matched to a gene: 23. The CDR3 DNA sequence: TGCAGCGTTGGTCCCATCAGTCCACAACCCGGGACAGGGGGCGCTTATGGCTACACCTTC. It codes for CSVGPISPQPGTGGAYGYTF.

This clone was detected only once. DNA of the CDR3: TGTGCCAGCAGTGAACTAATACCCGGGGAGCTGTTTTTT. This translates into CASSELIPGELFF. V gene TRBV6-1 combines with J gene TRBJ2-2; no firm D call. CDR1 is MNHNS, CDR2 SASEGT, per germline. There are 13 residues in the CDR3. V was cut by 2 bases and J by 6 bases, with 7 bases left in between.

V and J are TRBV19 and TRBJ2-1; a weak D match, TRBD1 (6 bases). Germline lookup yields CDR1 LNHDA and CDR2 SQIVND (reference sequence). The CDR3 totals 13 residues. Trimming took off 4 bases at V and 6 bases at J, with 10 bases between the two ends. Here the CDR3 DNA reads TGTGCCAGTAGTAAGGGACAAATCAATGAGCAGTTCTTC. This encodes CASSKGQINEQFF.